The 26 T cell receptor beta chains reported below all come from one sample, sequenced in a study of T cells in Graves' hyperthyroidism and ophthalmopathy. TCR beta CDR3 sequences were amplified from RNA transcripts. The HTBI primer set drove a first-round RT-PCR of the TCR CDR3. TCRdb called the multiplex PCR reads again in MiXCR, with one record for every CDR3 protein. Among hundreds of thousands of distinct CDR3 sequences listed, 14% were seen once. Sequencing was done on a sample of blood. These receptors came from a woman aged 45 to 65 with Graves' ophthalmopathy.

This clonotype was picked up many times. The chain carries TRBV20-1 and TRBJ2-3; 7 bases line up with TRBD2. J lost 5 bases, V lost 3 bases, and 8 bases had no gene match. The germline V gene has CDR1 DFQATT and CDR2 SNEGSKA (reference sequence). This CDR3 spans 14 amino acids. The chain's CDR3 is CSASLLAGKDTQYF. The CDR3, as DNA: TGCAGTGCTAGCTTATTAGCGGGTAAAGATACGCAGTATTTT.

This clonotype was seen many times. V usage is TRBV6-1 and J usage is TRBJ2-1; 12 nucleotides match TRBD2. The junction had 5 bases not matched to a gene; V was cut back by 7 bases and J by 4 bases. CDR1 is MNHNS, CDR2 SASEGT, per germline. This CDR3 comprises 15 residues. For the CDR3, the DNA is TGTGCCAGCATCCAAACTAGCGGGAGGTACAATGAGCAGTTCTTC. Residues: CASIQTSGRYNEQFF.

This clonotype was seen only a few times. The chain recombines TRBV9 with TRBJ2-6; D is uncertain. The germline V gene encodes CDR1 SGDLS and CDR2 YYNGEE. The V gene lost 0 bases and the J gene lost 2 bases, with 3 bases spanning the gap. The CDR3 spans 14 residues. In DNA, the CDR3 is TGTGCCAGCAGCGTAGTTCCTGGGGCCAACGTCCTGACTTTC. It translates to CASSVVPGANVLTF.

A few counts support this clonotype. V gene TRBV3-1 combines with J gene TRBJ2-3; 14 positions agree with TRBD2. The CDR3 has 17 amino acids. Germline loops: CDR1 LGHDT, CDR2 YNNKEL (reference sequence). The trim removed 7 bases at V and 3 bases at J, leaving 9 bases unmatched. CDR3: CASTGTSGRIGTDTQYF. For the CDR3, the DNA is TGTGCCAGCACCGGGACTAGCGGGAGAATTGGAACAGATACGCAGTATTTT.

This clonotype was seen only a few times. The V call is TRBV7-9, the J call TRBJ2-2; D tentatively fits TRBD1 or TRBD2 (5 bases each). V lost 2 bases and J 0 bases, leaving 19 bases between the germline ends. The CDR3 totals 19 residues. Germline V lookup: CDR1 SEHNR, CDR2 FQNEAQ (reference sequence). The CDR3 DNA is TGTGCCAGCAGCTTAATGCCCCGTGGGACGCATACGAACACCGGGGAGCTGTTTTTT. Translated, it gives CASSLMPRGTHTNTGELFF.

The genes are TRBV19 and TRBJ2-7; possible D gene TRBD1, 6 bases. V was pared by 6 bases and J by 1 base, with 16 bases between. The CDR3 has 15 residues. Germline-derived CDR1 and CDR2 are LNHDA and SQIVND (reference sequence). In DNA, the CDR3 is TGTGCCAGTAGCCGGGGACACCTCCCTTCCTACGAGCAGTACTTC. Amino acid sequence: CASSRGHLPSYEQYF.

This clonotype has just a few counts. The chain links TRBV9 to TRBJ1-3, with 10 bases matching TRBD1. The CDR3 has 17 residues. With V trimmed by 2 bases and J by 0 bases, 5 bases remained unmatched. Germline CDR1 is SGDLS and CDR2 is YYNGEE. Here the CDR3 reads CASSVPRTGGSGNTIYF. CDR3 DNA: TGTGCCAGCAGCGTCCCAAGGACAGGGGGCTCTGGAAACACCATATATTTT.

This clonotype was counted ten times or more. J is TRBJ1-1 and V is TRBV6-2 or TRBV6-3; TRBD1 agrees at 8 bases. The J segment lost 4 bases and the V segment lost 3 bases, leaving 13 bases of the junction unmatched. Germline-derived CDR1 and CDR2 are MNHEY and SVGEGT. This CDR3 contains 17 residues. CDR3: CASSYIRDRLPGTEAFF. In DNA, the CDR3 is TGTGCCAGCAGTTATATCCGGGACAGGCTTCCGGGCACTGAAGCTTTCTTT.

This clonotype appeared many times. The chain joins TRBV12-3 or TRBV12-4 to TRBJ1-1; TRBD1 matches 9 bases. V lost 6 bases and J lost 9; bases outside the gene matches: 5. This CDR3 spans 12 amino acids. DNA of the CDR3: TGTGCCAGCAGCACGACAGGGGGGAAAGCTTTCTTT. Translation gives CASSTTGGKAFF.

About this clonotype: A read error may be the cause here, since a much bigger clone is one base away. Here the CDR3 reads CASSPTLGMEGCGYTF. The CDR3 DNA reads TGTGCCAGCAGTCCTACCCTGGGGATGGAGGGCTGTGGCTACACCTTC. The genes are TRBV6-2 or TRBV6-3 and TRBJ1-2; D gene ambiguous. The V and J ends lost 5 bases and 7 bases respectively, with 23 bases between them. The CDR3 covers 16 residues. CDR1 is MNHEY and CDR2 is SVGEGT in the germline V gene.

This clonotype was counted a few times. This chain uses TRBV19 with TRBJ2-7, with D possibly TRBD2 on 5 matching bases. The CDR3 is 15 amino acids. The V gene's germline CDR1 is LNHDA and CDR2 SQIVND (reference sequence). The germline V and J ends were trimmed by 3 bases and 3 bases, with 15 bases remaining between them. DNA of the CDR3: TGTGCCAGTAGTATCGGGTCCCGGAGGCGCTACGAGCAGTACTTC. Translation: CASSIGSRRRYEQYF.

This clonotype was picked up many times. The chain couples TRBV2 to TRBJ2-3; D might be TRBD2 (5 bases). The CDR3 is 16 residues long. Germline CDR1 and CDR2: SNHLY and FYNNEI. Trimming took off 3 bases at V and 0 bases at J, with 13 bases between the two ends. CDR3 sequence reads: CASSDILAFSTDTQYF. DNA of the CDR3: TGTGCCAGCAGTGATATCCTAGCCTTTAGCACAGATACGCAGTATTTT.

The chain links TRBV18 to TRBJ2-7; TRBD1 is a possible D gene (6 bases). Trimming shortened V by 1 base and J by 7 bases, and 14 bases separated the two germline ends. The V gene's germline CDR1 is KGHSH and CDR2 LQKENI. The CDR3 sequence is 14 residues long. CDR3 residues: CASSPLLGAGEQYF. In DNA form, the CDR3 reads TGTGCCAGCTCACCACTTTTGGGGGCGGGTGAGCAGTACTTC.

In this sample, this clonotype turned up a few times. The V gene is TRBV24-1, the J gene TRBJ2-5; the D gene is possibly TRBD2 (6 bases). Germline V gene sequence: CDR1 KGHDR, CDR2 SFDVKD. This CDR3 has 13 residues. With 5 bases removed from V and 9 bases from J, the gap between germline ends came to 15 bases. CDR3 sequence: CATSGARTGAQYF. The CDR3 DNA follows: TGTGCCACCAGTGGCGCGCGAACGGGGGCCCAGTACTTC.

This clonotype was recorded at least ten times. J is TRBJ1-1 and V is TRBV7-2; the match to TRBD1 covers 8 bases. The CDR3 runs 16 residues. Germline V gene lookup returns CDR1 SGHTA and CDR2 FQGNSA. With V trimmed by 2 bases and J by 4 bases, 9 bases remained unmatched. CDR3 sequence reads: CASSLLSGQGRTEAFF. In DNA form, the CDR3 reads TGTGCCAGCAGCTTACTCTCAGGACAGGGTCGCACTGAAGCTTTCTTT. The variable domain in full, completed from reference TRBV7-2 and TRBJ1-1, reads GAGVSQSPSNKVTEKGKDVELRCDPISGHTALYWYRQSLGQGLEFLIYFQGNSAPDKSGLPSDRFSAERTGGSVSTLTIQRTQQEDSAVYLCASSLLSGQGRTEAFFGQGTRLTVV.

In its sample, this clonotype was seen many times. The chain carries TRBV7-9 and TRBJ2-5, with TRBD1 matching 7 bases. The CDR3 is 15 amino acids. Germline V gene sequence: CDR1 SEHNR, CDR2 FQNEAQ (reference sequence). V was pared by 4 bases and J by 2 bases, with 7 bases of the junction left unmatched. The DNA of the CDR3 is TGTGCCAGCAGCTCCCCCGGCAGGGGGCAAGAGACCCAGTACTTC. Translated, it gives CASSSPGRGQETQYF.

This CDR3 reads CASSPRGRGAKNIQYF. CDR3 bases: TGTGCCAGCAGCCCCAGGGGGAGGGGGGCCAAAAACATTCAGTACTTC. This sequence joins TRBV7-6 and TRBJ2-4; TRBD1 or TRBD2 may be the D gene (7 bases each). Germline V gene lookup returns CDR1 SGHVS and CDR2 FNYEAQ. The CDR3 is made up of 16 amino acids. V was shortened by 5 bases and J by 1 base, with 15 bases between the two germline ends.

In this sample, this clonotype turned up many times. The CDR3 protein is CASSWRDRGNNEQFF. The DNA for the CDR3 is TGTGCCAGCAGTTGGCGGGATCGGGGCAACAATGAGCAGTTCTTC. V usage is TRBV28 and J usage is TRBJ2-1, with a weak D call TRBD2 (6 bases). The CDR3 length is 15 residues. V lost 4 bases and J 5 bases, leaving 15 bases between the germline ends. CDR1 MDHEN and CDR2 SYDVKM come from the germline V gene.

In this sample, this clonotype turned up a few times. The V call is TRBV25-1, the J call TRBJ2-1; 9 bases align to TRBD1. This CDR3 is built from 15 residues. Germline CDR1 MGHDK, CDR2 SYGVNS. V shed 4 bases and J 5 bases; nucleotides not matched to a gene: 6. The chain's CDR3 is CASSGGTGPHNEQFF. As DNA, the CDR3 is TGTGCCAGCAGTGGGGGGACAGGGCCCCACAATGAGCAGTTCTTC.

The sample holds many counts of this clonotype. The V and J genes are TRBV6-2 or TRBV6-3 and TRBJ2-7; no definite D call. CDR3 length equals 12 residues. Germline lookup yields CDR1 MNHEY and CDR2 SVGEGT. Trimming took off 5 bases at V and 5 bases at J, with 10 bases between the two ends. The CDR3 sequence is CASSPRRNEQYF. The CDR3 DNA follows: TGTGCCAGCAGTCCGCGTCGGAACGAGCAGTACTTC.

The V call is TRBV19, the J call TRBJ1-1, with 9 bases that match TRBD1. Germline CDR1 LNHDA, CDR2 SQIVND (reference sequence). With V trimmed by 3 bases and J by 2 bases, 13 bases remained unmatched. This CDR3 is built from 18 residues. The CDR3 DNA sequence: TGTGCCAGTAGTATCGAACAGGGGGCTCTCCTAGTTAACACTGAAGCTTTCTTT. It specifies CASSIEQGALLVNTEAFF. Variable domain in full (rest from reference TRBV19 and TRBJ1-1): DGGITQSPKYLFRKEGQNVTLSCEQNLNHDAMYWYRQDPGQGLRLIYYSQIVNDFQKGDIAEGYSVSREKKESFPLTVTSAQKNPTAFYLCASSIEQGALLVNTEAFFGQGTRLTVV.

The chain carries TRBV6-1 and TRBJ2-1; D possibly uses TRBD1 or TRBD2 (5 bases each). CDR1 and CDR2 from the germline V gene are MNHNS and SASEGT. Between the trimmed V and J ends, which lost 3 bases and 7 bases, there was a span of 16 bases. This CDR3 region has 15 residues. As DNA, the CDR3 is TGTGCCAGCAGTGAGAACCGGGACGGTAGGAATGAGCAGTTCTTC. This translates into CASSENRDGRNEQFF.

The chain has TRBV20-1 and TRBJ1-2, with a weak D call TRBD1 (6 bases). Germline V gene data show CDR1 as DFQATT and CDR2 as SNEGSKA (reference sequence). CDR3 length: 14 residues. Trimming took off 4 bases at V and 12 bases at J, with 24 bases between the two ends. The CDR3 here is CSATNEIRTAGHTF. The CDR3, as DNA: TGCAGTGCTACGAATGAAATAAGGACAGCCGGACACACCTTC.

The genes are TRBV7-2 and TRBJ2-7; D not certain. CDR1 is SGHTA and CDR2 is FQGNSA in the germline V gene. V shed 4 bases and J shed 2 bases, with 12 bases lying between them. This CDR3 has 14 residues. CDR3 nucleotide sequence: TGTGCCAGCAGCTCTCCCTTAACACCCTACGAGCAGTACTTC. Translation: CASSSPLTPYEQYF.

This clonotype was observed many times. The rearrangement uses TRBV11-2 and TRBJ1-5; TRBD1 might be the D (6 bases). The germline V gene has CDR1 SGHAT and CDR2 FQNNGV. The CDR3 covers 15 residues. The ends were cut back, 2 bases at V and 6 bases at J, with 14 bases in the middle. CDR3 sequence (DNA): TGTGCCAGCAGCTTAAGGGGGGCGCTGGGTCAGCCCCAGCATTTT. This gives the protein CASSLRGALGQPQHF.

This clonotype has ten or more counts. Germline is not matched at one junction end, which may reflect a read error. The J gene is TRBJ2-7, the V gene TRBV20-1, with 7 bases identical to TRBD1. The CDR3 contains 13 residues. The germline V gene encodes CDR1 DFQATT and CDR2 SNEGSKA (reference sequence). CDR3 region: CSARERGLYGQYF. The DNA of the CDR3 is TGCAGTGCTAGAGAGAGGGGGCTTTACGGGCAGTACTTC.